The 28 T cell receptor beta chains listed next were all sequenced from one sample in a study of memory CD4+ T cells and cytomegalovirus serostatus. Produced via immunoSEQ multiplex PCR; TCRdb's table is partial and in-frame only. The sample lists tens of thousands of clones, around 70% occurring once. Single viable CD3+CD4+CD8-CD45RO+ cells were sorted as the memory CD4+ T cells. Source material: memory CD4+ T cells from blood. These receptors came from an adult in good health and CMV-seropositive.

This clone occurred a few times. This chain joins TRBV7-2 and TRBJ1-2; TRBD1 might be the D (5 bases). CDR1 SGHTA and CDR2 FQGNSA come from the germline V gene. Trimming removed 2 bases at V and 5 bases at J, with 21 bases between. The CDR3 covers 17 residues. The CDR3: CASSLPGGVQQGYGYTF. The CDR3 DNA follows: TGTGCCAGCAGCTTACCGGGCGGGGTCCAGCAGGGTTATGGCTACACCTTC.

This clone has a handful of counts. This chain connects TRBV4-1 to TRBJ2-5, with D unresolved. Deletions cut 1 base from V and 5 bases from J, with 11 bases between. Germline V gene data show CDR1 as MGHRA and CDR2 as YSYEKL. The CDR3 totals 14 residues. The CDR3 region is CASSQVDRPETQYF. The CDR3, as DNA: TGCGCCAGCAGCCAAGTGGACCGGCCGGAGACCCAGTACTTC.

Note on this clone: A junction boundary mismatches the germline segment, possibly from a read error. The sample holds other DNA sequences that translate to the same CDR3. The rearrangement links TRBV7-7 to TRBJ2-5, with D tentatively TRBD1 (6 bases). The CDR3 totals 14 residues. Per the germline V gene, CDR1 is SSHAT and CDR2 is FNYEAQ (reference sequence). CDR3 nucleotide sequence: TGTGCTAGCAGCTTAGGGAGTCAGGGGGAGACCCAGTACTTC. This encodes CASSLGSQGETQYF.

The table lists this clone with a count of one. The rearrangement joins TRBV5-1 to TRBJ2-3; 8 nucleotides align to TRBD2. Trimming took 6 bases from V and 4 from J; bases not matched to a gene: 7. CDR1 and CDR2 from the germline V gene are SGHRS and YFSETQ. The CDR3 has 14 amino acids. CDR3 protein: CASTTGLESDTQYF. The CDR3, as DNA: TGCGCCAGCACTACGGGACTAGAATCAGATACGCAGTATTTT. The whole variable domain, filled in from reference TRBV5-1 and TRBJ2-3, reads KAGVTQTPRYLIKTRGQQVTLSCSPISGHRSVSWYQQTPGQGLQFLFEYFSETQRNKGNFPGRFSGRQFSNSRSEMNVSTLELGDSALYLCASTTGLESDTQYFGPGTRLTVL.

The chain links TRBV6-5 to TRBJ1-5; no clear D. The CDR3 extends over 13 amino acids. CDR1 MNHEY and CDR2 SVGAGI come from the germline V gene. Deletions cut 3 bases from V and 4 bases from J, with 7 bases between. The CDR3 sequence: CASSYAQNQPQHF. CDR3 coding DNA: TGTGCCAGCAGTTATGCGCAGAATCAGCCCCAGCATTTT.

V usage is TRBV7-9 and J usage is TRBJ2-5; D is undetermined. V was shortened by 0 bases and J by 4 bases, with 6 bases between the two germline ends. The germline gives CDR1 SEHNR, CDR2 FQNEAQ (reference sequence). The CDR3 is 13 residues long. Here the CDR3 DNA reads TGTGCCAGCAGCTTAGCCAAGCGAGAGACCCAGTACTTC. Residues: CASSLAKRETQYF. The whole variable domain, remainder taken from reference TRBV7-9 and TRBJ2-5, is DTGVSQNPRHKITKRGQNVTFRCDPISEHNRLYWYRQTLGQGPEFLTYFQNEAQLEKSRLLSDRFSAERPKGSFSTLEIQRTEQGDSAMYLCASSLAKRETQYFGPGTRLLVL.

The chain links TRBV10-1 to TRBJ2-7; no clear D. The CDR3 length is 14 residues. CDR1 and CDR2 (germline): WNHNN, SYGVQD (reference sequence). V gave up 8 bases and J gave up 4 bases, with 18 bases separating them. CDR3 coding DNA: TGCGCCAGCGTCTTTCGGGTTCGGAATTACGAGCAGTACTTC. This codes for CASVFRVRNYEQYF.

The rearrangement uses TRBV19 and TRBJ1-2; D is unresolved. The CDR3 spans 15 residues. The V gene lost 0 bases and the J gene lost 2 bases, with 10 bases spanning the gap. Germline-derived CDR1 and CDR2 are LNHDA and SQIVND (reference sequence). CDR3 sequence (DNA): TGTGCCAGTAGTATAGAGACCGACCCCAACTATGGCTACACCTTC. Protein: CASSIETDPNYGYTF.

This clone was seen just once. Here the CDR3 reads CASSQVPLQGYTF. The CDR3 DNA reads as TGCGCCAGCAGCCAAGTGCCCCTTCAGGGCTACACCTTC. The rearrangement links TRBV4-1 to TRBJ1-2; D remains unclear. Germline V gene sequence: CDR1 MGHRA, CDR2 YSYEKL. Trimming took off 1 base at V and 8 bases at J, with 11 bases between the two ends. The CDR3 loop spans 13 amino acids.

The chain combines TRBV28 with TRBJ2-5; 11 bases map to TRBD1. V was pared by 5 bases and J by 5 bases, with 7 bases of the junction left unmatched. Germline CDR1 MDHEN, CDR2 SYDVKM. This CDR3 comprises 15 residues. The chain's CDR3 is CASSTAGTGGETQYF. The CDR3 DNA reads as TGTGCCAGCAGTACCGCCGGGACAGGGGGGGAGACCCAGTACTTC.

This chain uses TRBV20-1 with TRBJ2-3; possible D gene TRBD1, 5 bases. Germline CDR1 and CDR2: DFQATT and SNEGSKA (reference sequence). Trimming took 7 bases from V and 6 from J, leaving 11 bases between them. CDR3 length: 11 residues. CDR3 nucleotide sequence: TGCAGTGGGGGCCTTGGGGATACGCAGTATTTT. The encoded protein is CSGGLGDTQYF.

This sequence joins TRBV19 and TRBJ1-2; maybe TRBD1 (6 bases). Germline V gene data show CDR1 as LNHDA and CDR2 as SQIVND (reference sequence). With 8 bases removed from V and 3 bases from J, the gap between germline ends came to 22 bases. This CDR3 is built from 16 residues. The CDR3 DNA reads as TGTGCCAGTTGTGAATTCGGCCTAAGGGGGGACTATGGCTACACCTTC. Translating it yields CASCEFGLRGDYGYTF.

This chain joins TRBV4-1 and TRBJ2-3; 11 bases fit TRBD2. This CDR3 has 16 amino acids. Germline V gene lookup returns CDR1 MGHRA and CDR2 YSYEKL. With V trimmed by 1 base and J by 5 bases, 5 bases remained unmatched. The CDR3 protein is CASSQARLAGQDTQYF. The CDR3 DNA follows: TGCGCCAGCAGCCAAGCGAGACTAGCGGGGCAAGATACGCAGTATTTT.

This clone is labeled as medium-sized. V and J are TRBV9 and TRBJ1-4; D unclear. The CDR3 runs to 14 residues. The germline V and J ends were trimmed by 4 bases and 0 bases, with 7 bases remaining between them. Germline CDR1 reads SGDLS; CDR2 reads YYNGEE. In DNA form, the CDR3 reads TGTGCCAGCAGCCCCCATGCAACTAATGAAAAACTGTTTTTT. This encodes CASSPHATNEKLFF.

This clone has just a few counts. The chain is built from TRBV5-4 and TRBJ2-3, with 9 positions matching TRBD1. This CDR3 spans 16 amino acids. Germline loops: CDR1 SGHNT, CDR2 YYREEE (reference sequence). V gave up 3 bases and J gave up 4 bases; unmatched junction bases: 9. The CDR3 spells CASSSERDRAPDTQYF. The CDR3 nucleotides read TGTGCCAGCAGCTCCGAACGGGACAGGGCACCAGATACGCAGTATTTT.

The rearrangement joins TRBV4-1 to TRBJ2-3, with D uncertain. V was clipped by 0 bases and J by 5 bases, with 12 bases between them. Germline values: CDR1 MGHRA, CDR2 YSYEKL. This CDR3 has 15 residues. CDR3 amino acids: CASSQEGYARDTQYF. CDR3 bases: TGCGCCAGCAGCCAAGAGGGCTACGCACGAGATACGCAGTATTTT.

The CDR3 spells CASRPGQNSYEQYF. The CDR3 DNA sequence: TGTGCCAGCAGGCCGGGACAGAACTCCTACGAGCAGTACTTC. The chain joins TRBV7-6 to TRBJ2-7; TRBD1 aligns across 7 bases. The V and J ends lost 6 bases and 0 bases, in that order; junction bases with no gene match: 5. Germline loops: CDR1 SGHVS, CDR2 FNYEAQ. This CDR3 has 14 amino acids.

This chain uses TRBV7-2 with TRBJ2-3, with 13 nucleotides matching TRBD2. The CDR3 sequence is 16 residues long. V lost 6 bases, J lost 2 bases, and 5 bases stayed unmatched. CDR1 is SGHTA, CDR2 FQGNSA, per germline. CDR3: CASSLTSGGDTDTQYF. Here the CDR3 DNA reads TGTGCCAGCAGTTTAACTAGCGGGGGGGACACAGATACGCAGTATTTT.

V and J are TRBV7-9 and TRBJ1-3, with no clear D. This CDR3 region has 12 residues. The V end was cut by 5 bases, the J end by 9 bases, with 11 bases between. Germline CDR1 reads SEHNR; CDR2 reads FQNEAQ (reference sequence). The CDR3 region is CASSHAPGTIYF. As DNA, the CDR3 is TGTGCCAGCAGCCATGCCCCTGGCACCATATATTTT. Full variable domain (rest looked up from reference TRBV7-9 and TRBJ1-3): DTGVSQNPRHKITKRGQNVTFRCDPISEHNRLYWYRQTLGQGPEFLTYFQNEAQLEKSRLLSDRFSAERPKGSFSTLEIQRTEQGDSAMYLCASSHAPGTIYFGEGSWLTVV.

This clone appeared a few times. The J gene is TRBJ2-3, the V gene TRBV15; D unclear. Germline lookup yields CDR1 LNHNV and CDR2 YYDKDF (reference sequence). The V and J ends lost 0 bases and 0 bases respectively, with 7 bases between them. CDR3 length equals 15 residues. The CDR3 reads CATSRDPTSTDTQYF. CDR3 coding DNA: TGTGCCACCAGCAGAGATCCGACTAGCACAGATACGCAGTATTTT.

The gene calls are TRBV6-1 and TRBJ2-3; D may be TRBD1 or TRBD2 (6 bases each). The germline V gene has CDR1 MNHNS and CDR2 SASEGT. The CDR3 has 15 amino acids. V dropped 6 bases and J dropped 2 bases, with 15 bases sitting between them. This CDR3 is CASRPRGVYTDTQYF. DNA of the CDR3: TGTGCCAGCAGGCCTAGGGGGGTCTACACAGATACGCAGTATTTT.

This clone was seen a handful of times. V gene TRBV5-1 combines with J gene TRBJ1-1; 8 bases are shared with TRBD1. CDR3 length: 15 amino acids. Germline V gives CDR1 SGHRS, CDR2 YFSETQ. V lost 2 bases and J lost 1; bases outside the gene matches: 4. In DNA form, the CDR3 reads TGCGCCAGCAGCTTTGGGACAGGACCGAACACTGAAGCTTTCTTT. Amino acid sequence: CASSFGTGPNTEAFF.

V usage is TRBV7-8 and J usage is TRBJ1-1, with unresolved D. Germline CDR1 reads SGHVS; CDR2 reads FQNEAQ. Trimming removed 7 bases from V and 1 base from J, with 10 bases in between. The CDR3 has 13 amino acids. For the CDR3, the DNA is TGTGCCAGCACAAACCTAGCGAACACTGAAGCTTTCTTT. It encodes CASTNLANTEAFF.

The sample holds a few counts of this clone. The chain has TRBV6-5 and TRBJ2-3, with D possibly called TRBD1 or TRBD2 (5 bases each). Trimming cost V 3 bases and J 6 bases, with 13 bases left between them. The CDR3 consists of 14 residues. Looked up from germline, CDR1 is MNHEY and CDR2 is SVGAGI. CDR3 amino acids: CASSYQGTSDTQYF. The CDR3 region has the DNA TGTGCCAGCAGTTATCAAGGGACGTCGGATACGCAGTATTTT.

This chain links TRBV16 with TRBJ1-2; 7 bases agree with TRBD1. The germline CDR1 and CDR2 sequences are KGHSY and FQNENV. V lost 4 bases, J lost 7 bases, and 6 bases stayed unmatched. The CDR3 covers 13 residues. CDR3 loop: CASSPTGPGGYTF. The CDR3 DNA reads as TGTGCCAGCAGCCCGACAGGGCCTGGTGGCTACACCTTC.

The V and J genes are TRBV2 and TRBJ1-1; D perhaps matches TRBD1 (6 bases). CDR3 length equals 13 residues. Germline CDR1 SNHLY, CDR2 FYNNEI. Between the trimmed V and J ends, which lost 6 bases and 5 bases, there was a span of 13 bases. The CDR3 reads CASRLDQGTEAFF. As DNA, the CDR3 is TGTGCCAGCAGGCTCGACCAGGGGACTGAAGCTTTCTTT.

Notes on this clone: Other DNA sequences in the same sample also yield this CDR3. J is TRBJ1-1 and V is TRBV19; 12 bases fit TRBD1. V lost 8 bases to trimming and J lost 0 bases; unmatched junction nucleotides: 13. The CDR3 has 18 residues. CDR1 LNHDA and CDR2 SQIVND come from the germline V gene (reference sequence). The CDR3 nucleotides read TGTGCCAGTTTCCCCCGGGACAGGGGGCGTGGGATGAACACTGAAGCTTTCTTT. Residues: CASFPRDRGRGMNTEAFF. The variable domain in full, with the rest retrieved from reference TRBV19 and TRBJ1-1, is DGGITQSPKYLFRKEGQNVTLSCEQNLNHDAMYWYRQDPGQGLRLIYYSQIVNDFQKGDIAEGYSVSREKKESFPLTVTSAQKNPTAFYLCASFPRDRGRGMNTEAFFGQGTRLTVV.

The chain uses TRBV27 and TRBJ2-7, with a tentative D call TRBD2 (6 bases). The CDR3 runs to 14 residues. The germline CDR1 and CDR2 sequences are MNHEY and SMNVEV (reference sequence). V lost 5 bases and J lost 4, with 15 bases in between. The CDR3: CASSPSGRGYEQYF. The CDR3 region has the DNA TGTGCCAGCAGTCCCTCCGGCCGGGGGTACGAGCAGTACTTC.